The subject of this entry is one T cell receptor beta chain. The CDR3 is 13 residues long. CDR1 SGHTS and CDR2 YDEGEE come from the germline V gene. V was trimmed by 4 bases and J by 0 bases, leaving 7 bases between them. This sample was included in a study of blood T cell repertoires in COVID-19. Original processing notes: Estimation of nucleated cell counts relied on the amplification of reference gene primers. The assay was immunoSEQ multiplex PCR, and TCRdb's table has in-frame clones only and misses some. For V, J and clone size, that table is used; D and trimming come from the DNA. Of around 220,000 clones in the sample, 70% to 90% were seen once.

The TCR originated in an elderly woman with acute or convalescent COVID-19. The specimen was peripheral blood. V is TRBV5-8 and J is TRBJ1-1; D gene unclear. CDR3 protein: CASSLRVNTEAFF. The CDR3 bases are TGTGCCAGCAGCCTACGGGTGAACACTGAAGCTTTCTTT.